The next 27 T cell receptor beta chains were all read from a single sample in a study of control samples from healthy donors and cancer patients. The assay was immunoSEQ multiplex PCR, and TCRdb's table has in-frame clones only and misses some. Of 190,000 or so clones listed, about 93% were seen once; the top ten hold over 1.1%. The source material was blood. The receptor set was obtained from a man aged 18 to 29 in good health.

The chain couples TRBV29-1 to TRBJ2-2; D unresolved. The CDR3 has 13 amino acids. Germline values: CDR1 SQVTM, CDR2 ANQGSEA. With 4 bases removed from V and 2 bases from J, the gap between germline ends came to 8 bases. The CDR3 sequence: CSVVTANTGELFF. As DNA, the CDR3 is TGCAGCGTTGTAACAGCCAACACCGGGGAGCTGTTTTTT.

The chain has TRBV6-6 and TRBJ1-2; 9 positions agree with TRBD1. The CDR3 is 16 amino acids. J was trimmed by 8 bases and V by 0 bases; bases with no gene match: 10. CDR1 MNHNY and CDR2 SVGAGI come from the germline V gene (reference sequence). In DNA, the CDR3 is TGTGCCAGCAGTTACTCGAGTCCGGGACAGGGTTACGGCTACACCTTC. Translated, it gives CASSYSSPGQGYGYTF.

The chain couples TRBV28 to TRBJ2-3, with 9 nucleotides matching TRBD2. The CDR3 has 15 amino acids. The V and J ends lost 4 bases and 0 bases, in that order; junction bases with no gene match: 2. Germline-derived CDR1 and CDR2 are MDHEN and SYDVKM. As DNA, the CDR3 is TGTGCCAGCAGTTCTAGCGGGGCTAGCACAGATACGCAGTATTTT. This encodes CASSSSGASTDTQYF.

V is TRBV7-9 and J is TRBJ1-2; tentatively, D is TRBD1 (6 bases). V was clipped by 5 bases and J by 7 bases, with 17 bases between them. The length of the CDR3 is 14 residues. Per germline, CDR1 SEHNR and CDR2 FQNEAQ (reference sequence). The CDR3 reads CASSIGNYRAGYTF. Written as DNA, the CDR3 is TGTGCCAGCAGCATTGGGAACTACAGGGCTGGCTACACCTTC.

This chain connects TRBV15 to TRBJ1-3; no clear D gene. Between the trimmed V and J ends, which lost 5 bases and 0 bases, there was a span of 11 bases. This CDR3 has 15 residues. Germline CDR1 and CDR2: LNHNV and YYDKDF (reference sequence). The CDR3, as DNA: TGTGCCACCAGCGGAATCGATAGCTCTGGAAACACCATATATTTT. Protein: CATSGIDSSGNTIYF. The full variable domain, in which reference TRBV15 and TRBJ1-3 provide the parts outside the CDR3, is DAMVIQNPRYQVTQFGKPVTLSCSQTLNHNVMYWYQQKSSQAPKLLFHYYDKDFNNEADTPDNFQSRRPNTSFCFLDIRSPGLGDTAMYLCATSGIDSSGNTIYFGEGSWLTVV.

V usage is TRBV7-3 and J usage is TRBJ1-3; 7 bases line up with TRBD1. The ends lost 0 bases at V and 0 bases at J; junction bases unmatched: 8. CDR1 is SGHTA and CDR2 is FQGTGA in the germline V gene. The CDR3 is made up of 18 amino acids. In nucleotides, the CDR3 is TGTGCCAGCAGCTTAACCCCGTCGCAGGGGGGCTCTGGAAACACCATATATTTT. As protein: CASSLTPSQGGSGNTIYF.

V is TRBV5-1 and J is TRBJ2-7; TRBD1 is a possible D gene (5 bases). The CDR3 runs to 15 residues. CDR1 SGHRS and CDR2 YFSETQ come from the germline V gene. Trimming took 1 base from V and 0 from J, leaving 11 bases between them. CDR3 residues: CASSLNQGFSYEQYF. The CDR3 DNA reads as TGCGCCAGCAGCTTGAACCAGGGCTTCTCCTACGAGCAGTACTTC.

The chain uses TRBV7-8 and TRBJ2-7, with 10 nucleotides matching TRBD1. Trimming cost V 2 bases and J 5 bases; bases outside gene matches: 9. Germline CDR1 and CDR2: SGHVS and FQNEAQ. The CDR3 has 16 amino acids. Here the CDR3 reads CASSLSATGGRNEQYF. The CDR3 nucleotides read TGTGCCAGCAGCTTATCAGCGACAGGGGGCAGGAACGAGCAGTACTTC.

This clone showed up just once. V gene TRBV6-5 combines with J gene TRBJ2-1; perhaps TRBD2 as D (6 bases). The CDR3 is 15 residues long. V lost 2 bases and J lost 6, with 14 bases in between. Per germline, CDR1 MNHEY and CDR2 SVGAGI. This CDR3 reads CASSYQTRGSNEQFF. In DNA form, the CDR3 reads TGTGCCAGCAGTTACCAGACTAGAGGAAGCAATGAGCAGTTCTTC.

As for this clone: In the same sample, other DNA sequences code for this CDR3. CDR3 nucleotide sequence: TGTGCCAGCAGCGTTTCGGGGCAAGAGACCCAGTACTTC. Amino acids: CASSVSGQETQYF. The gene calls are TRBV9 and TRBJ2-5, with D maybe TRBD2 (5 bases). CDR3 length: 13 residues. V lost 2 bases and J 2 bases, leaving 7 bases between the germline ends. In germline, CDR1 is SGDLS, CDR2 YYNGEE. Full variable domain (rest looked up from reference TRBV9 and TRBJ2-5): DSGVTQTPKHLITATGQRVTLRCSPRSGDLSVYWYQQSLDQGLQFLIQYYNGEERAKGNILERFSAQQFPDLHSELNLSSLELGDSALYFCASSVSGQETQYFGPGTRLLVL.

The rearrangement joins TRBV6-5 to TRBJ2-6, with D unclear. V dropped 11 bases and J dropped 0 bases, with 11 bases sitting between them. CDR1 and CDR2 from the germline V gene are MNHEY and SVGAGI. The CDR3 sequence is 14 residues long. The CDR3 nucleotides are TGTGCCCTTGGGTGGGTCTCTGGGGCCAACGTCCTGACTTTC. Translated: CALGWVSGANVLTF.

A single count supports this clone. V usage is TRBV19 and J usage is TRBJ1-4; D may be TRBD1 (5 bases). The CDR3 covers 13 residues. The germline V and J ends were trimmed by 5 bases and 2 bases, with 6 bases remaining between them. CDR1 LNHDA and CDR2 SQIVND come from the germline V gene (reference sequence). Written as DNA, the CDR3 is TGTGCCAGTAGTGAGGGGACTAATGAAAAACTGTTTTTT. This encodes CASSEGTNEKLFF.

A note on this clone: Other DNA sequences in the sample encode the same CDR3. The chain employs TRBV27 and TRBJ1-5; no reliable D call. Germline CDR1 is MNHEY and CDR2 is SMNVEV (reference sequence). The CDR3 runs 12 residues. The germline V and J ends were trimmed by 3 bases and 5 bases, with 5 bases remaining between them. This chain's CDR3 is CASSFTDQPQHF. The CDR3 nucleotides read TGTGCCAGCAGTTTTACAGATCAGCCCCAGCATTTT.

The genes are TRBV29-1 and TRBJ2-3, with unresolved D. The length of the CDR3 is 14 residues. Germline V gives CDR1 SQVTM, CDR2 ANQGSEA. The germline V and J ends were trimmed by 4 bases and 4 bases, with 15 bases remaining between them. As DNA, the CDR3 is TGCAGCGTTGTCCACTTCGAGTCCTCAGATACGCAGTATTTT. Translated, it gives CSVVHFESSDTQYF.

The chain combines TRBV9 with TRBJ1-6; unclear D gene. Per the germline V gene, CDR1 is SGDLS and CDR2 is YYNGEE. The CDR3 contains 15 residues. The V and J ends lost 2 bases and 1 base respectively, with 7 bases between them. The CDR3 spells CASSVSVSYNSPLHF. Here the CDR3 DNA reads TGTGCCAGCAGCGTCAGCGTATCCTATAATTCACCCCTCCACTTT.

Of note for this clone: Other DNA sequences in the sample encode the same CDR3. The chain joins TRBV18 to TRBJ2-2; D could derive from TRBD1 or TRBD2 (5 bases each). Germline lookup yields CDR1 KGHSH and CDR2 LQKENI. The V gene lost 0 bases and the J gene lost 4 bases, with 6 bases spanning the gap. The CDR3 runs to 14 residues. CDR3 in DNA: TGTGCCAGCTCACCACCGGGACGCACCGGGGAGCTGTTTTTT. As protein: CASSPPGRTGELFF.

This clone was seen only once. J is TRBJ2-7 and V is TRBV5-4, with unresolved D. Per the germline V gene, CDR1 is SGHNT and CDR2 is YYREEE (reference sequence). The V gene lost 4 bases and the J gene lost 1 base, with 9 bases spanning the gap. The CDR3 is 13 amino acids. The CDR3 loop reads CASSLDGSYEQYF. The CDR3 bases are TGTGCCAGCAGCCTCGACGGATCCTACGAGCAGTACTTC.

Only one count was recorded for this clone. This rearrangement joins TRBV2 to TRBJ1-4, with D hard to call. V shed 6 bases and J shed 5 bases, with 10 bases lying between them. This CDR3 has 13 residues. Germline V gene lookup returns CDR1 SNHLY and CDR2 FYNNEI. The CDR3 nucleotides read TGTGCCAGCAGGTCGGGGTCGAATGAAAAACTGTTTTTT. Translation: CASRSGSNEKLFF.

This clone was recorded once. The chain links TRBV28 to TRBJ2-3; D ambiguous. The CDR3 length is 13 residues. CDR1 is MDHEN, CDR2 SYDVKM, per germline. Trimming cost V 6 bases and J 0 bases, with 7 bases left between them. The DNA of the CDR3 is TGTGCCAGCAGCCTAGTAAGCACAGATACGCAGTATTTT. It yields the protein CASSLVSTDTQYF.

The chain combines TRBV5-6 with TRBJ1-6; D is unclear. In germline, CDR1 is SGHDT, CDR2 YYEEEE. Trimming left V 4 bases short and J 4 bases short, with 12 bases between. The CDR3 extends over 15 amino acids. The CDR3 sequence is CASSPGPPYNSPLHF. CDR3 nucleotide sequence: TGTGCCAGCAGCCCCGGACCGCCTTATAATTCACCCCTCCACTTT.

CDR3 region: CASGEVTDTQYF. CDR3 nucleotides: TGTGCCAGCGGAGAGGTCACAGATACGCAGTATTTT. V gene TRBV12-3 or TRBV12-4 combines with J gene TRBJ2-3; D is undetermined. This CDR3 is 12 amino acids long. Deletions cut 8 bases from V and 2 bases from J, with 8 bases between.

This clone was detected only once. This chain uses TRBV5-4 with TRBJ2-3, with 12 bases lining up with TRBD2. The CDR3 has 18 residues. Germline assignment: CDR1 SGHNT and CDR2 YYREEE (reference sequence). J lost 3 bases, V lost 1 base, and 9 bases had no gene match. The CDR3 loop reads CASSLLVASGGATDTQYF. CDR3 nucleotides: TGTGCCAGCAGCTTGCTTGTCGCTAGCGGGGGGGCGACAGATACGCAGTATTTT. Together with reference TRBV5-4 and TRBJ2-3, the CDR3 gives the full variable domain: ETGVTQSPTHLIKTRGQQVTLRCSSQSGHNTVSWYQQALGQGPQFIFQYYREEENGRGNFPPRFSGLQFPNYSSELNVNALELDDSALYLCASSLLVASGGATDTQYFGPGTRLTVL.

In its sample, this clone was seen once. The genes are TRBV3-1 (or the pseudogene TRBV3-2) and TRBJ2-2; 7 bases are shared with TRBD1. The CDR3 has 15 amino acids. Germline CDR1 LGHDT, CDR2 YNNKEL (reference sequence). The junction had 4 bases not matched to a gene; V was cut back by 0 bases and J by 6 bases. The CDR3 sequence: CASSQDDREAGELFF. The CDR3 region has the DNA TGTGCCAGCAGCCAAGACGACAGGGAAGCCGGGGAGCTGTTTTTT.

The genes are TRBV2 and TRBJ1-1; 8 nucleotides agree with TRBD1. There are 11 residues in the CDR3. Trimming removed 6 bases from V and 10 bases from J; junction bases left unmatched: 4. From germline, CDR1 is SNHLY and CDR2 FYNNEI. CDR3 nucleotides: TGTGCCAGCAGGGACAGGGTGGGAGCTTTCTTT. Translation gives CASRDRVGAFF.

The chain has TRBV29-1 and TRBJ2-7; 10 bases are shared with TRBD1. The CDR3 is made up of 14 amino acids. V lost 6 bases and J lost 3; bases outside the gene matches: 8. Germline CDR1 and CDR2: SQVTM and ANQGSEA. The CDR3 reads CSVLPGQGIYEQYF. For the CDR3, the DNA is TGCAGCGTCCTCCCGGGACAGGGGATCTACGAGCAGTACTTC.

The count of this clone is one. The rearrangement joins TRBV7-9 to TRBJ1-2, with 7 bases lining up with TRBD1. Germline values: CDR1 SEHNR, CDR2 FQNEAQ (reference sequence). The V segment lost 6 bases and the J segment 8 bases; nucleotides outside the gene matches: 9. The CDR3 is made up of 13 amino acids. CDR3 region: CASSSTGVGGYTF. The CDR3 region has the DNA TGTGCCAGCAGTTCAACAGGGGTAGGAGGCTACACCTTC.

The CDR3 sequence: CASSVGGSLTDTQYF. The CDR3 coding sequence is TGTGCCAGCAGCGTAGGCGGTAGTCTCACAGATACGCAGTATTTT. The chain links TRBV9 to TRBJ2-3; D is undetermined. The V end lost 0 bases, the J end lost 2 bases, and 10 bases lay between the germline ends. This CDR3 region has 15 residues. Germline assignment: CDR1 SGDLS and CDR2 YYNGEE.